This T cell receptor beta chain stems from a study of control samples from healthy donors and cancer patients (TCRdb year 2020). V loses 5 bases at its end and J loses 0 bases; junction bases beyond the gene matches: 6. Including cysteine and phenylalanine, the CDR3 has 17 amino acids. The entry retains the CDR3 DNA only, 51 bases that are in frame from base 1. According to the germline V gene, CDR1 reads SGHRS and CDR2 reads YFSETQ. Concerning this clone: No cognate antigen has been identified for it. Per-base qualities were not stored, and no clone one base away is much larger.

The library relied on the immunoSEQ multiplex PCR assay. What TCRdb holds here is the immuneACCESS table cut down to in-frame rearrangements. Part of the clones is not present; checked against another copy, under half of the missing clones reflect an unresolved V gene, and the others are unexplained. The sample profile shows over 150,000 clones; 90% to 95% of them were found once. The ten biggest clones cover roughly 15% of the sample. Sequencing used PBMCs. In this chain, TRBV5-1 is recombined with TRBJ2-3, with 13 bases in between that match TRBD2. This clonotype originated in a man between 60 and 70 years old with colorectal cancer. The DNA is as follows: TGCGCCAGCAGATGGACTAGCGGGGGACCTAGCACAGATACGCAGTATTTT. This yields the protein CASRWTSGGPSTDTQYF.